This T cell receptor (beta chain) was recovered during a study of T cells in localized non-small cell lung cancer. Study conclusions and caveats: Measurement of T cell clonality placed uninvolved adjacent lung highest, above the level in tumor. A median of around 52 clones ranked among the top 100 in tumor appeared in adjacent lung. There was an association of higher blood T cell density with longer overall survival.

TCRdb's table, derived via immunoSEQ multiplex PCR, lists solely in-frame clones and lacks some. The sample comprises fewer than 40,000 clones, 70% to 90% of which are singletons, and around 4% rests with the top ten. About this clone itself: Its matching antigen is unknown.

This CDR3 region has 13 residues. Trimming removed 5 bases at V and 2 bases at J, with 9 bases between. In germline, CDR1 is ENHRY, CDR2 SYGVKD. This clonotype was obtained from a woman aged 35 to 75 with stage III lung adenocarcinoma. The specimen comprised peripheral blood mononuclear cells, sampled before any cancer treatment. The V gene is TRBV10-3, the J gene TRBJ2-5; TRBD1 or TRBD2 may be the D gene (6 bases each). The CDR3 nucleotides read TGTGCCATCAGTCGAGGGGGGCAAGAGACCCAGTACTTC. Translating gives CAISRGGQETQYF.